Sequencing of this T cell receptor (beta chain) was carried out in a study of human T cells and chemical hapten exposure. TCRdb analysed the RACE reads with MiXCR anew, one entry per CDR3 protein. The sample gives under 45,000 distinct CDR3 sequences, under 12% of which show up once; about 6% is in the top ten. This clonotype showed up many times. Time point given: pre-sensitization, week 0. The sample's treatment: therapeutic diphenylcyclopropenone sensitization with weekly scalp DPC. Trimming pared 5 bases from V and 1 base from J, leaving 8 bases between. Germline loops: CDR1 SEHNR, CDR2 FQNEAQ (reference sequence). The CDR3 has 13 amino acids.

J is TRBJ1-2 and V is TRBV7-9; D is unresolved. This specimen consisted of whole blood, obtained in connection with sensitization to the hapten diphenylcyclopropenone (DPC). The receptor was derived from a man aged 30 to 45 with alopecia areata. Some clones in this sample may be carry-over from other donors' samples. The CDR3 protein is CASSETSNYGYTF. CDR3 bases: TGTGCCAGCAGCGAAACAAGTAACTATGGCTACACCTTC.